One sample yielded the 19 T cell receptor beta chains listed below, sequenced in a study of cytomegalovirus exposure and HLA in healthy donors. The data were produced by immunoSEQ multiplex PCR, yet TCRdb's version contains in-frame clones alone and is incomplete. The sample shows about 100,000 clones, about 95% of them seen only once. Sequencing was carried out using PBMCs. The receptors originated from a woman under 30 in good health and CMV-seronegative.

This chain uses TRBV7-9 with TRBJ2-1; no definite D call. The CDR3 runs to 15 residues. Trimming cost V 3 bases and J 5 bases, with 14 bases left between them. Looked up from germline, CDR1 is SEHNR and CDR2 is FQNEAQ (reference sequence). CDR3 DNA sequence: TGTGCCAGCAGCTTTAGGTCGAGTCGGGACAATGAGCAGTTCTTC. Its translation: CASSFRSSRDNEQFF.

The V and J genes are TRBV30 and TRBJ2-1, with 9 bases that match TRBD1. Germline V gene data show CDR1 as GTSNPN and CDR2 as SVGIG (reference sequence). The trim removed 0 bases at V and 4 bases at J, leaving 4 bases unmatched. This CDR3 is 15 amino acids long. The CDR3 here is CAWSVGTGTYNEQFF. The CDR3 DNA is TGTGCCTGGAGTGTGGGGACAGGGACGTACAATGAGCAGTTCTTC.

V and J are TRBV2 and TRBJ2-7; D is uncertain. V lost 3 bases and J 0 bases, leaving 6 bases between the germline ends. The CDR3 has 13 amino acids. CDR1 is SNHLY and CDR2 is FYNNEI in the germline V gene. The CDR3 DNA sequence: TGTGCCAGCAGTGAGTCGGTCTCCTACGAGCAGTACTTC. Its protein is CASSESVSYEQYF.

The rearrangement links TRBV5-5 to TRBJ1-2; 9 bases fit TRBD1. The V gene end was trimmed by 4 bases and the J gene end by 6 bases; junction bases not matched to a gene: 1. The CDR3 contains 12 residues. Germline V gene sequence: CDR1 SGHKS, CDR2 YYEKEE (reference sequence). DNA for the CDR3: TGTGCCAGCAGCCGGGACAGGGATGGCTACACCTTC. Its translation is CASSRDRDGYTF.

This clone was recorded only once. The gene calls are TRBV4-3 and TRBJ1-2; 7 bases map to TRBD1. The J segment lost 4 bases and the V segment lost 0 bases, leaving 5 bases of the junction unmatched. CDR1 is LGHNA and CDR2 is YSLEER in the germline V gene. The CDR3 extends over 15 amino acids. The DNA of the CDR3 is TGCGCCAGCAGCCAAGAAGAGGGGGCGAGCTATGGCTACACCTTC. It translates to CASSQEEGASYGYTF.

This clone was detected once. V gene TRBV6-5 combines with J gene TRBJ2-7; 7 bases are shared with TRBD1. The CDR3 sequence is 14 residues long. The germline gives CDR1 MNHEY, CDR2 SVGAGI. Trimming took 2 bases from V and 3 from J; bases not matched to a gene: 4. For the CDR3, the DNA is TGTGCCAGCAGTTACAGACAGGGAAACTACGAGCAGTACTTC. Translation gives CASSYRQGNYEQYF.

V is TRBV5-6 and J is TRBJ2-3, with 11 bases aligning to TRBD2. The germline V gene has CDR1 SGHDT and CDR2 YYEEEE. This CDR3 spans 17 amino acids. V trimming: 0 bases; J trimming: 0 bases; junction bases outside the gene matches: 3. The CDR3 is CASSLGLAGGSTDTQYF. CDR3 nucleotides: TGTGCCAGCAGCTTGGGGCTAGCGGGAGGAAGCACAGATACGCAGTATTTT.

The rearrangement links TRBV2 to TRBJ1-3; D ambiguous. From germline, CDR1 is SNHLY and CDR2 FYNNEI. V lost 4 bases, J lost 1 base, and 11 bases lay in between. CDR3 length equals 15 residues. The CDR3 nucleotides are TGTGCCAGCAGTGTATCTGCCCAGTCTGGAAACACCATATATTTT. It translates to CASSVSAQSGNTIYF.

The V call is TRBV5-1, the J call TRBJ2-5; TRBD1 aligns across 8 bases. J lost 5 bases, V lost 5 bases, and 11 bases had no gene match. Germline V gives CDR1 SGHRS, CDR2 YFSETQ. The CDR3 length is 15 residues. CDR3 amino acids: CASSMVTGGRETQYF. DNA for the CDR3: TGCGCCAGCAGTATGGTAACAGGGGGTAGGGAGACCCAGTACTTC.

The chain carries TRBV5-1 and TRBJ2-7; D perhaps matches TRBD2 (7 bases). Germline CDR1 SGHRS, CDR2 YFSETQ. The V and J ends lost 4 bases and 2 bases respectively, with 10 bases between them. The CDR3 runs 13 residues. CDR3 sequence: CASSQGGAYEQYF. The DNA of the CDR3 is TGCGCCAGCAGCCAAGGGGGGGCCTACGAGCAGTACTTC.

This chain uses TRBV29-1 with TRBJ2-7; D uncertain. The CDR3 contains 10 residues. CDR1 is SQVTM, CDR2 ANQGSEA, per germline. Trimming pared 4 bases from V and 2 bases from J, leaving 3 bases between. The CDR3 sequence is CSVGAYEQYF. CDR3 DNA sequence: TGCAGCGTTGGAGCCTACGAGCAGTACTTC.

V usage is TRBV9 and J usage is TRBJ2-7, with D possibly TRBD2 on 6 matching bases. The germline V gene has CDR1 SGDLS and CDR2 YYNGEE. The V end lost 3 bases, the J end lost 4 bases, and 11 bases lay between the germline ends. The CDR3 covers 13 residues. The CDR3 sequence is CASSGRDGYEQYF. The DNA for the CDR3 is TGTGCCAGCAGCGGGCGGGACGGTTACGAGCAGTACTTC.

V is TRBV7-2 and J is TRBJ2-3; 8 bases are shared with TRBD2. V trimming: 6 bases; J trimming: 6 bases; junction bases outside the gene matches: 14. This CDR3 region has 16 residues. Germline loops: CDR1 SGHTA, CDR2 FQGNSA. The chain's CDR3 is CASRDEGTRYSDTQYF. The DNA for the CDR3 is TGTGCCAGCAGGGACGAGGGGACTAGGTATAGTGATACGCAGTATTTT.

The DNA for the CDR3 is TGTGCCAGCAGCTTCCGGACAGGTCGCGAGCAGTACTTC. Its translation is CASSFRTGREQYF. J is TRBJ2-7 and V is TRBV7-9; 7 nucleotides match TRBD1. The germline CDR1 and CDR2 sequences are SEHNR and FQNEAQ (reference sequence). The CDR3 covers 13 residues. V shed 3 bases and J 6 bases; nucleotides not matched to a gene: 5. The full variable domain, its missing parts supplied by reference TRBV7-9 and TRBJ2-7, is DTGVSQNPRHKITKRGQNVTFRCDPISEHNRLYWYRQTLGQGPEFLTYFQNEAQLEKSRLLSDRFSAERPKGSFSTLEIQRTEQGDSAMYLCASSFRTGREQYFGPGTRLTVT.

V is TRBV7-8 and J is TRBJ1-1, with TRBD1 identical over 8 bases. With V trimmed by 5 bases and J by 11 bases, 10 bases remained unmatched. The CDR3 length is 13 residues. In germline, CDR1 is SGHVS, CDR2 FQNEAQ. The CDR3 sequence is CASSPSDRVSAFF. In DNA form, the CDR3 reads TGTGCCAGCAGCCCCTCGGACAGGGTGTCTGCTTTCTTT.

The V gene is TRBV21-1, the J gene TRBJ1-3; the table's D gene call, TRBD1, was not cross checked with the DNA. TRBV21-1 is deemed a pseudogene. This CDR3 contains 16 residues. CDR3 sequence: CASTKGQGAAGNTIYF. In DNA, the CDR3 is TGTGCCAGCACCAAAGGACAGGGGGCGGCTGGAAACACCATATATTTT.

The CDR3 loop reads CSVASGRSGGYEQYF. CDR3 sequence (DNA): TGCAGCGTTGCTAGCGGGAGGTCGGGGGGGTACGAGCAGTACTTC. The chain employs TRBV29-1 and TRBJ2-7; 11 bases line up with TRBD2. Germline loops: CDR1 SQVTM, CDR2 ANQGSEA. The CDR3 extends over 15 amino acids. J was trimmed by 4 bases and V by 4 bases; bases with no gene match: 9.

The V and J genes are TRBV18 and TRBJ1-5; D remains ambiguous. Germline V gene lookup returns CDR1 KGHSH and CDR2 LQKENI. CDR3 length: 15 residues. V was cut by 0 bases and J by 1 base, with 7 bases left in between. The DNA for the CDR3 is TGTGCCAGCTCACCACCGTTCCTAAGCAATCAGCCCCAGCATTTT. Translated, it gives CASSPPFLSNQPQHF.

The rearrangement uses TRBV2 and TRBJ1-4, with 9 bases identical to TRBD1. The length of the CDR3 is 14 residues. The V gene's germline CDR1 is SNHLY and CDR2 FYNNEI. V was clipped by 6 bases and J by 7 bases; unmatched bases: 6. The CDR3 sequence: CASRSGQGGEKLFF. CDR3 nucleotides: TGTGCCAGCAGGTCGGGACAGGGTGGTGAAAAACTGTTTTTT.